The next 17 T cell receptor beta chains were all read from a single sample in a study of cytomegalovirus exposure and HLA in healthy donors. Primers included in the PCR were 60 Vbeta and 13 Jbeta primers. Data came from immunoSEQ multiplex PCR; TCRdb stores just in-frame clones and leaves some out. The data contain about 180,000 clones, roughly 79% of them seen just once; the ten biggest clones take up about 2.7%. The sequencing sample was made of PBMCs. These receptors originate from a male donor in good health and CMV-seronegative.

The chain employs TRBV4-3 and TRBJ1-5; 7 bases line up with TRBD1. The CDR3 has 15 amino acids. Germline CDR1 is LGHNA and CDR2 is YSLEER. Trimming took 0 bases from V and 4 from J; bases not matched to a gene: 3. The CDR3 DNA sequence: TGCGCCAGCAGCCAAGATCAGGGGGGTAATCAGCCCCAGCATTTT. Translation: CASSQDQGGNQPQHF.

This chain joins TRBV2 and TRBJ1-6; D unclear. Germline lookup yields CDR1 SNHLY and CDR2 FYNNEI. This CDR3 is built from 12 residues. The ends were cut back, 4 bases at V and 7 bases at J, with 5 bases in the middle. The CDR3 DNA is TGTGCCAGCAGTGTTGGCAATTCACCCCTCCACTTT. Translating gives CASSVGNSPLHF.

The chain links TRBV9 to TRBJ2-3; 11 bases align to TRBD2. The CDR3 is made up of 16 amino acids. Unmatched junction bases numbered 6, after V lost 4 bases and J lost 2 bases. The germline gives CDR1 SGDLS, CDR2 YYNGEE. The CDR3 protein is CASSPGLAGFTDTQYF. DNA for the CDR3: TGTGCCAGCAGCCCAGGACTAGCGGGCTTCACAGATACGCAGTATTTT. Complete variable domain (other parts from reference TRBV9 and TRBJ2-3): DSGVTQTPKHLITATGQRVTLRCSPRSGDLSVYWYQQSLDQGLQFLIQYYNGEERAKGNILERFSAQQFPDLHSELNLSSLELGDSALYFCASSPGLAGFTDTQYFGPGTRLTVL.

The chain carries TRBV5-6 and TRBJ1-5; 7 nucleotides align to TRBD1. Losses at the gene ends were 4 bases for V and 3 bases for J; bases not matched to a gene: 4. CDR3 length: 14 residues. Germline V gene lookup returns CDR1 SGHDT and CDR2 YYEEEE. In nucleotides, the CDR3 is TGTGCCAGCAGCCTGGGACAGCTCAATCAGCCCCAGCATTTT. It translates to CASSLGQLNQPQHF.

The chain uses TRBV28 and TRBJ2-3, with 9 nucleotides matching TRBD2. Germline V gives CDR1 MDHEN, CDR2 SYDVKM. The V gene end was trimmed by 2 bases and the J gene end by 4 bases; junction bases not matched to a gene: 1. This CDR3 has 14 residues. CDR3 protein: CASSLVAGADTQYF. The CDR3 region has the DNA TGTGCCAGCAGTTTAGTAGCGGGAGCAGATACGCAGTATTTT.

The rearrangement uses TRBV19 and TRBJ1-5; 7 nucleotides agree with TRBD1. CDR1 is LNHDA and CDR2 is SQIVND in the germline V gene (reference sequence). Trimming took 4 bases from V and 1 from J; bases not matched to a gene: 10. The length of the CDR3 is 17 residues. CDR3 in amino acids: CASSNPRGLRSNQPQHF. DNA for the CDR3: TGTGCCAGTAGTAACCCAAGGGGGCTAAGGAGCAATCAGCCCCAGCATTTT. Variable domain in full (rest from reference TRBV19 and TRBJ1-5): DGGITQSPKYLFRKEGQNVTLSCEQNLNHDAMYWYRQDPGQGLRLIYYSQIVNDFQKGDIAEGYSVSREKKESFPLTVTSAQKNPTAFYLCASSNPRGLRSNQPQHFGDGTRLSIL.

This clone was seen a few times. The sample contains more than one DNA sequence encoding this CDR3. V and J are TRBV6-5 and TRBJ1-2, with TRBD1 identical over 7 bases. The germline CDR1 and CDR2 sequences are MNHEY and SVGAGI. V shed 6 bases, J shed 2 bases, and the junction held 3 bases outside the gene matches. This CDR3 comprises 13 residues. The CDR3 spells CASRLDRNYGYTF. The CDR3 DNA follows: TGTGCCAGCAGGTTGGACAGGAACTATGGCTACACCTTC.

This chain joins TRBV28 and TRBJ1-5; D unresolved. There are 14 residues in the CDR3. The V end lost 6 bases, the J end lost 0 bases, and 9 bases lay between the germline ends. Germline V gene sequence: CDR1 MDHEN, CDR2 SYDVKM. This CDR3 is CASRAALSNQPQHF. In DNA form, the CDR3 reads TGTGCCAGCAGAGCGGCGCTTAGCAATCAGCCCCAGCATTTT. Variable domain in full (rest from reference TRBV28 and TRBJ1-5): DVKVTQSSRYLVKRTGEKVFLECVQDMDHENMFWYRQDPGLGLRLIYFSYDVKMKEKGDIPEGYSVSREKKERFSLILESASTNQTSMYLCASRAALSNQPQHFGDGTRLSIL.

V gene TRBV28 combines with J gene TRBJ2-7; 8 nucleotides align to TRBD1. The CDR3 runs to 14 residues. Germline V gene lookup returns CDR1 MDHEN and CDR2 SYDVKM. V shed 4 bases and J 3 bases; nucleotides not matched to a gene: 5. CDR3 protein: CASSSGQGGYEQYF. DNA of the CDR3: TGTGCCAGCAGTTCCGGACAGGGCGGCTACGAGCAGTACTTC.

J is TRBJ2-3 and V is TRBV10-3; 8 positions match TRBD2. Germline trimming cut 4 bases from V and 4 bases from J; bases unmatched to any gene: 19. This CDR3 is built from 19 residues. Germline lookup yields CDR1 ENHRY and CDR2 SYGVKD. CDR3 sequence: CAISVEKRGGANLPDTQYF. The CDR3 region has the DNA TGTGCCATCAGTGTGGAAAAACGGGGGGGCGCCAATCTGCCAGATACGCAGTATTTT.

The chain combines TRBV28 with TRBJ2-1; possibly TRBD2 for D (6 bases). With 4 bases removed from V and 0 bases from J, the gap between germline ends came to 13 bases. This CDR3 contains 16 residues. Germline assignment: CDR1 MDHEN and CDR2 SYDVKM. The CDR3 is CASSSSSAISYNEQFF. The CDR3 region has the DNA TGTGCCAGCAGTTCTTCTAGCGCCATCTCCTACAATGAGCAGTTCTTC.

The chain joins TRBV6-5 to TRBJ1-5; D possibly corresponds to TRBD1 (5 bases). CDR3 length: 15 amino acids. Per the germline V gene, CDR1 is MNHEY and CDR2 is SVGAGI. V gave up 2 bases and J gave up 2 bases, with 10 bases separating them. CDR3 region: CASSYGATGNQPQHF. The CDR3 DNA is TGTGCCAGCAGTTACGGGGCCACGGGCAATCAGCCCCAGCATTTT.

V usage is TRBV28 and J usage is TRBJ1-3; 8 bases map to TRBD1. Per germline, CDR1 MDHEN and CDR2 SYDVKM. CDR3 length equals 17 residues. Germline trimming cut 8 bases from V and 0 bases from J; bases unmatched to any gene: 12. Here the CDR3 DNA reads TGTGCCAGCGACTCCAAATCCGGACAGGGCTCTGGAAACACCATATATTTT. As protein: CASDSKSGQGSGNTIYF. The full variable domain, completed using reference TRBV28 and TRBJ1-3, is DVKVTQSSRYLVKRTGEKVFLECVQDMDHENMFWYRQDPGLGLRLIYFSYDVKMKEKGDIPEGYSVSREKKERFSLILESASTNQTSMYLCASDSKSGQGSGNTIYFGEGSWLTVV.

This chain links TRBV7-9 with TRBJ1-5; possibly TRBD1 for D (5 bases). The CDR3 covers 15 residues. With 1 base removed from V and 4 bases from J, the gap between germline ends came to 11 bases. Germline CDR1 and CDR2: SEHNR and FQNEAQ (reference sequence). The DNA of the CDR3 is TGTGCCAGCAGCTTAGGGGGCCTGGGAAATCAGCCCCAGCATTTT. It codes for CASSLGGLGNQPQHF.

The genes are TRBV2 and TRBJ2-7, with a tentative D call TRBD1 (6 bases). The CDR3 length is 11 residues. V was shortened by 7 bases and J by 5 bases, with 9 bases between the two germline ends. Germline CDR1 is SNHLY and CDR2 is FYNNEI. In DNA, the CDR3 is TGTGCCAGCATAGGGGGAAACGAGCAGTACTTC. It encodes CASIGGNEQYF.

V gene TRBV9 combines with J gene TRBJ1-1, with D perhaps TRBD1 (5 bases). Germline CDR1 SGDLS, CDR2 YYNGEE. The CDR3 has 15 residues. The germline V and J ends were trimmed by 4 bases and 7 bases, with 20 bases remaining between them. The CDR3 loop reads CASSSSKTGRYEAFF. DNA for the CDR3: TGTGCCAGCAGCTCCTCCAAAACAGGAAGGTATGAAGCTTTCTTT.

This chain joins TRBV30 and TRBJ2-2, with 8 nucleotides matching TRBD1. V shed 5 bases, J shed 4 bases, and the junction held 12 bases outside the gene matches. The CDR3 has 16 amino acids. The germline gives CDR1 GTSNPN, CDR2 SVGIG (reference sequence). CDR3: CAWGDGQGLGTGELFF. DNA for the CDR3: TGTGCCTGGGGGGACGGACAGGGTTTGGGCACCGGGGAGCTGTTTTTT.